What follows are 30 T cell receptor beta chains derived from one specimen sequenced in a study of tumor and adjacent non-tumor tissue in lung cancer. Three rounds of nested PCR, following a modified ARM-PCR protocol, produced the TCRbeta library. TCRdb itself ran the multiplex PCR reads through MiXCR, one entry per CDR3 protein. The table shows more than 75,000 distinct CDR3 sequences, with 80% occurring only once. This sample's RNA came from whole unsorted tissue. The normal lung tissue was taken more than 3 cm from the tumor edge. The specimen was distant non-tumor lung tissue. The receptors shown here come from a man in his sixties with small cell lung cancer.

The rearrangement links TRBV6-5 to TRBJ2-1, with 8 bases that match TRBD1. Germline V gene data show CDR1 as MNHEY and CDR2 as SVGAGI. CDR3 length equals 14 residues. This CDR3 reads CVRRRTGRNNEQFF. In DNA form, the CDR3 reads TGTGTCAGGAGGAGGACAGGGAGGAACAATGAGCAGTTCTTC.

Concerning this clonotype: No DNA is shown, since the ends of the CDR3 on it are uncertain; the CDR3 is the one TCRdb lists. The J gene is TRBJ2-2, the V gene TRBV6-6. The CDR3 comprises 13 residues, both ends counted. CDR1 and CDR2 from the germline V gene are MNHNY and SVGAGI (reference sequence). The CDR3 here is CASSSSNIGELYF.

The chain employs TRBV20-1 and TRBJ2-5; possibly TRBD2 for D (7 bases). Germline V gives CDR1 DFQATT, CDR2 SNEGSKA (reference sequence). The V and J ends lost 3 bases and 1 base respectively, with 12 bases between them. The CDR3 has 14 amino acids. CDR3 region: CSARGGGAQETQYF. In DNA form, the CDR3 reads TGCAGTGCTAGGGGGGGGGGGGCCCAAGAGACCCAGTACTTC.

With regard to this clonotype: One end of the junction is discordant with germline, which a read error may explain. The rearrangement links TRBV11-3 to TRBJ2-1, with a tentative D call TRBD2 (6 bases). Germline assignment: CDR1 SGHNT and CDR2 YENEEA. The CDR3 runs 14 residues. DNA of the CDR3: TGTGCCAACAGCTCCCGCGGGATAGACGATGAGCAGTTCTTC. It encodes CANSSRGIDDEQFF.

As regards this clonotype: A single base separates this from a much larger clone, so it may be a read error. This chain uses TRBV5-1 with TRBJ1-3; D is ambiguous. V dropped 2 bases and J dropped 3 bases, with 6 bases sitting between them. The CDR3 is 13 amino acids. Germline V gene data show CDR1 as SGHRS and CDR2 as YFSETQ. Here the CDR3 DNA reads TGCGCCAGCAGCTTTTTAGTTGGAAACACCATATATTTT. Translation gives CASSFLVGNTIYF.

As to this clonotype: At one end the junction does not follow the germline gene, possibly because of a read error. CDR3 in amino acids: CAINESLGQGASEAFF. The CDR3 nucleotides are TGTGCCATCAATGAGTCTCTTGGACAGGGGGCGAGCGAAGCTTTCTTT. The chain employs TRBV10-3 and TRBJ1-1; 11 bases agree with TRBD1. CDR1 and CDR2 from the germline V gene are ENHRY and SYGVKD. This CDR3 has 16 residues.

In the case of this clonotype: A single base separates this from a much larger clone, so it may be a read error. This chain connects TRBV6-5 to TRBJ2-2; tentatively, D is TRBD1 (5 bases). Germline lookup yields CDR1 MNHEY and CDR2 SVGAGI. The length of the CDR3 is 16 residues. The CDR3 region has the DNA TGTGCCAGCAATTACTCGGCAGGGCCTTACACCGGGGAGCTGTTTTTT. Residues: CASNYSAGPYTGELFF.

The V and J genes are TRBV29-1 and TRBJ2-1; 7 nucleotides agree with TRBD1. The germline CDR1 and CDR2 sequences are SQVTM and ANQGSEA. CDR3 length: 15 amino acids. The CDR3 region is CTYAGTDLIHNEQFF. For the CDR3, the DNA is TGCACCTACGCCGGGACAGACCTAATACACAATGAGCAGTTCTTC.

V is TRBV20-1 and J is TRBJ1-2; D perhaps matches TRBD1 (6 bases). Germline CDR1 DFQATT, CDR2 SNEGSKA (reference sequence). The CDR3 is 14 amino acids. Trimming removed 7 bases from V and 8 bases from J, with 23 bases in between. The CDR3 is CSVQGNSGGGGYTF. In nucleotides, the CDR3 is TGCAGTGTCCAGGGTAATAGCGGGGGCGGCGGCTACACCTTC.

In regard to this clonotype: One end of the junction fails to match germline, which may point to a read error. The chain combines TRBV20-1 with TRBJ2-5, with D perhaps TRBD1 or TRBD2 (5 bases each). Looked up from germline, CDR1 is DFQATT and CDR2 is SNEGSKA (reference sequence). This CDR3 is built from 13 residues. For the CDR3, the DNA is TGCGGTGCTAGAGATATACGAGGGGAGACCCAATACTTC. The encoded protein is CGARDIRGETQYF.

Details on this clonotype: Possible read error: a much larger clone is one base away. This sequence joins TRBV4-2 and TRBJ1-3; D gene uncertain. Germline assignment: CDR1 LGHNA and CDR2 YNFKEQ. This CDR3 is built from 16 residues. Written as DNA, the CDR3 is TGTGTCAGCGGCCAAGAGTTCGGCGGTTCTGGAAACACCATATATTTT. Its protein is CVSGQEFGGSGNTIYF.

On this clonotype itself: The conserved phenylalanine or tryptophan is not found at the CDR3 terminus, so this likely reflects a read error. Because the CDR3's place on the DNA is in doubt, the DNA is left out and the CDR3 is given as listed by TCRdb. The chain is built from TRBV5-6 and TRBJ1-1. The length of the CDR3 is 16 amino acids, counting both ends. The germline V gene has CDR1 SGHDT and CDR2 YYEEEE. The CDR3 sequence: CASSLASGTADTETFL.

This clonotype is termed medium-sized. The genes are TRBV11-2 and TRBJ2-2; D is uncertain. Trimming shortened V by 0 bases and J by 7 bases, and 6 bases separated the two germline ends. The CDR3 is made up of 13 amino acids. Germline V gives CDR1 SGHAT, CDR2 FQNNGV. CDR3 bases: TGTGCCAGCAGCTTAGAGGCTAACGGGGAGCTGTTTTTT. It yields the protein CASSLEANGELFF.

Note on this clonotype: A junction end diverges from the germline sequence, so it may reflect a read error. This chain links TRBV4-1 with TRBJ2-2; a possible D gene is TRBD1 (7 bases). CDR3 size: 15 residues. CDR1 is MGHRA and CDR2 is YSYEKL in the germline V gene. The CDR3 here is CACGSRGAYTGELFF. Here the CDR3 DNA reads TGCGCCTGCGGCAGCAGGGGGGCCTATACCGGGGAGTTGTTTTTT.

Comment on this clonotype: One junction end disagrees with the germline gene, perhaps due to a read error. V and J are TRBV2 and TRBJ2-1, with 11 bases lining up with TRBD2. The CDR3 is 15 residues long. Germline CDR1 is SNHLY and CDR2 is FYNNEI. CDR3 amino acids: CTSISGTSGYNEQFF. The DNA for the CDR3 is TGTACCAGCATTTCCGGGACTAGCGGCTATAATGAGCAGTTCTTC.

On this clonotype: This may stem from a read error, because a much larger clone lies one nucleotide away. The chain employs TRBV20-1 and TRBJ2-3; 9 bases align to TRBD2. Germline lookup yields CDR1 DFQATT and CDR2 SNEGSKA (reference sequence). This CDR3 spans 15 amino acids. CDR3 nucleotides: TGCAGTGCTGAAATAGCGGGAGTGAGCACAGATATGCAGTATTTT. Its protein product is CSAEIAGVSTDMQYF.

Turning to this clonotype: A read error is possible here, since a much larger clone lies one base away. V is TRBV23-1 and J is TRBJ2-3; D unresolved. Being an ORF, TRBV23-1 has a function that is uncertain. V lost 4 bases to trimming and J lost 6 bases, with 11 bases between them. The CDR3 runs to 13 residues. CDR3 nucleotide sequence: TGCGCCAGCAGTCCGGCCTGTCAGGATACGCAGTATTTT. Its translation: CASSPACQDTQYF.

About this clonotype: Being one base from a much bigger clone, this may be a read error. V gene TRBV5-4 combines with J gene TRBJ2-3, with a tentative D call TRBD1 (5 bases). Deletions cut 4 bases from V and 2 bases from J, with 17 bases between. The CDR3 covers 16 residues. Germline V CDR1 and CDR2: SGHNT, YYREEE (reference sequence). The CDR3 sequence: CASSQRIKGVTDTQYF. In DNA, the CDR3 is TGTGCCAGCAGCCAGAGGATTAAAGGGGTCACAGATACGCAGTATTTT. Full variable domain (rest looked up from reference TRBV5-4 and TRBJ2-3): ETGVTQSPTHLIKTRGQQVTLRCSSQSGHNTVSWYQQALGQGPQFIFQYYREEENGRGNFPPRFSGLQFPNYSSELNVNALELDDSALYLCASSQRIKGVTDTQYFGPGTRLTVL.

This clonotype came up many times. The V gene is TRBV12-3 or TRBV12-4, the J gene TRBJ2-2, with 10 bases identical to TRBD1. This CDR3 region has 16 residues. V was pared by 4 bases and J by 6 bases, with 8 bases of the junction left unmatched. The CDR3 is CASSSPGQGKAGELFF. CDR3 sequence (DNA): TGTGCCAGCAGTTCGCCGGGACAGGGGAAGGCCGGGGAGCTGTTTTTT.

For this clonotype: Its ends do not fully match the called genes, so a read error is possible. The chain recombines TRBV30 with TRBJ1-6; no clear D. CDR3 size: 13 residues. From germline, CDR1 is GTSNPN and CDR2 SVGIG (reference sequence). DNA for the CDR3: TGTGTCTGGAGTATAGGAGTTGTTTTACCCCTCCACTTT. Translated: CVWSIGVVLPLHF.

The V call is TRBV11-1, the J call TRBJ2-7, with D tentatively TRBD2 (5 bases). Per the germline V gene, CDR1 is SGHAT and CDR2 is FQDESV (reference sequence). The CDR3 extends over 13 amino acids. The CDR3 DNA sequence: TGTGCCAGCAACTTAGCGCGGTGGTACGAGCAGTACGTC. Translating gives CASNLARWYEQYV.

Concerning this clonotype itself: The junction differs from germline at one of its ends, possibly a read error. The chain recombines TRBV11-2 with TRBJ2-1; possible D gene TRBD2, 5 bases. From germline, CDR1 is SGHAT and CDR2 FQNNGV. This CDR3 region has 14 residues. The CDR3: CAIQKRQHDNEQFF. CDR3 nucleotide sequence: TGTGCCATCCAGAAGCGGCAGCACGATAATGAACAGTTCTTC.

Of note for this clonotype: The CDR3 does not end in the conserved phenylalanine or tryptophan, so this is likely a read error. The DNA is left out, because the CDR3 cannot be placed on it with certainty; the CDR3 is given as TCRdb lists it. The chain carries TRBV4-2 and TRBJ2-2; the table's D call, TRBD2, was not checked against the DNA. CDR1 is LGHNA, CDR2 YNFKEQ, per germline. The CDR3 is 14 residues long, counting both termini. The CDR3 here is CASMASGSSGELLI.

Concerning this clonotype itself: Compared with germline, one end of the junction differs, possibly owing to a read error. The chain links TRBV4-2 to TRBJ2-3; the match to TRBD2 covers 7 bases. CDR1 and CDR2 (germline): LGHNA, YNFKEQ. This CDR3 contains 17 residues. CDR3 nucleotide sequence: TGTACCAGCAGCCAAGATGGTCCAAGCGGGAACACAGATACGCAGTATTTT. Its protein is CTSSQDGPSGNTDTQYF.

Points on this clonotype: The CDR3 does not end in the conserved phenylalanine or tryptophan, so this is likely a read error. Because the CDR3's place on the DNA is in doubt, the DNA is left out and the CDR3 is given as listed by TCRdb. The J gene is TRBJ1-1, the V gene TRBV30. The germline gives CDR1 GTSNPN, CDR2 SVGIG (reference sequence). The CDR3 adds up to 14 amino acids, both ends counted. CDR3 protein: CALTPVFENTEALL.

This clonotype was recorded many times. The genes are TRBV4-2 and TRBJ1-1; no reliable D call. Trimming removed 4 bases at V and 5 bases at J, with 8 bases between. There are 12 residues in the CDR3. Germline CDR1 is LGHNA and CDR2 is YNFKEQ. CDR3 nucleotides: TGTGCCAGCAGCCCGGGGTATACTGAAGCTTTCTTT. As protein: CASSPGYTEAFF.

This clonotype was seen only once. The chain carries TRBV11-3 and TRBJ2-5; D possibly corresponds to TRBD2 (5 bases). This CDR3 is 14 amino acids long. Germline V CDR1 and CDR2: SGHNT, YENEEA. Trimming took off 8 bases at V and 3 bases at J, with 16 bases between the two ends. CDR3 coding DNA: TGTGCCAGCGGCCCGGGAATAGAGGAAGAGACCCAGTACTTC. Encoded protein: CASGPGIEEETQYF.

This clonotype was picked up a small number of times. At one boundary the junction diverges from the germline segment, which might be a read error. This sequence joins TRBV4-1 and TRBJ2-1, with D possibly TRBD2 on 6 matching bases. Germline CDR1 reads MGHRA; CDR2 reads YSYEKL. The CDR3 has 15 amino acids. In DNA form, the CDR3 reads TGCGCCAGCAGGGTTGGACTTGCGGGAAACAATGGGCAGTTCTTC. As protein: CASRVGLAGNNGQFF.

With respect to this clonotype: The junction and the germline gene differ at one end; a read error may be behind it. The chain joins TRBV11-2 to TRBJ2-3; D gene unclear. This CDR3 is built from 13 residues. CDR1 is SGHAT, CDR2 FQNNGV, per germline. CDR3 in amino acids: CASSFTFLDMLYF. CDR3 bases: TGTGCCAGCAGCTTCACTTTTTTAGATATGCTGTACTTT.

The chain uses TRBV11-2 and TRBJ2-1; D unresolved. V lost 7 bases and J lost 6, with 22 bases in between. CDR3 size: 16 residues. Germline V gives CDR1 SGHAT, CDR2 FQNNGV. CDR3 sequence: CASNIVELATVNEQFF. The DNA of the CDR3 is TGTGCCAGCAACATAGTGGAGCTGGCCACGGTCAATGAGCAGTTCTTC.